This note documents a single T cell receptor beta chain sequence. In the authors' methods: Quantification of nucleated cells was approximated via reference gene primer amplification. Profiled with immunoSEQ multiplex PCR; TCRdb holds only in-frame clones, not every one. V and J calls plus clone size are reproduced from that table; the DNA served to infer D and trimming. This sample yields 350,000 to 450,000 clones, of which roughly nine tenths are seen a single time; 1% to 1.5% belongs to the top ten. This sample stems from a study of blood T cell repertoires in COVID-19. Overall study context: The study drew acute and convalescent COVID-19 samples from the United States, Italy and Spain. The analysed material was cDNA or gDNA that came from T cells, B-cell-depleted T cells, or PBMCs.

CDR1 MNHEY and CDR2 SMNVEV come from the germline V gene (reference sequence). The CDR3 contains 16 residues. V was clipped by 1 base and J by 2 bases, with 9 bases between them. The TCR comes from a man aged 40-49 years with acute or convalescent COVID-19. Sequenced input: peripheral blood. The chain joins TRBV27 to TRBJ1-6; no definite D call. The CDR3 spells CASSLYRSTYNSPLHF. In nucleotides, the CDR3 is TGTGCCAGCAGTTTATATCGGAGTACCTATAATTCACCCCTCCACTTT.